This paragraph reports one TCR beta chain. Looked up from germline, CDR1 is DFQATT and CDR2 is SNEGSKA (reference sequence). The CDR3 totals 13 residues. V dropped 2 bases and J dropped 0 bases, with 5 bases sitting between them. The sample originates from a study of spatial heterogeneity in lung cancer. Regarding time point: sample taken at primary tumor resection. MiXCR, applied by TCRdb to the 5' RACE reads, yields one record per CDR3 protein. In the table there are some 78,000 distinct CDR3 sequences, 8% of which are singletons. The chain has TRBV20-1 and TRBJ1-5; D remains ambiguous. Sequenced here: PBMCs, sampled at surgery. The receptor's source is a male donor with early-stage non-small cell lung cancer. In nucleotides, the CDR3 is TGCAGTGCTAGAACGGGTAGCAATCAGCCCCAGCATTTT. Amino acid sequence: CSARTGSNQPQHF.